Listed here are 12 T cell receptor beta chains from one sample, sequenced in a study of T cell repertoires in cytomegalovirus infection. MiXCR, run by TCRdb on the reads, gives a single entry per CDR3 protein. This table has fewer than 950,000 distinct CDR3 sequences, around a third appearing once. What these receptors recognize is not known. The material was cultured CD8+ T cells from PBMCs, obtained from culture after CMV antigen stimulation. These TCRs come from a human donor in good health (CMV status not recorded). Some clones in this sample may be carry-over from other donors' samples.

The chain uses TRBV4-1 and TRBJ1-1; no clear D. With 0 bases removed from V and 1 base from J, the gap between germline ends came to 6 bases. Germline lookup yields CDR1 MGHRA and CDR2 YSYEKL. CDR3 length equals 14 residues. The CDR3 region is CASSQEAGNTEAFF. CDR3 nucleotides: TGCGCCAGCAGCCAAGAAGCAGGGAACACTGAAGCTTTCTTT.

In nucleotides, the CDR3 is TGTGCCAGCGGCCCGGGGGGAGCTAGCGAGTTGGAAAATGAGCAGTTCTTC. Its protein product is CASGPGGASELENEQFF. The rearrangement joins TRBV11-1 to TRBJ2-1, with TRBD2 identical over 7 bases. Trimming removed 8 bases from V and 7 bases from J; junction bases left unmatched: 20. The CDR3 length is 17 residues. Germline CDR1 SGHAT, CDR2 FQDESV (reference sequence).

The chain combines TRBV3-1 with TRBJ1-2; 7 bases align to TRBD1. The CDR3 consists of 14 residues. The V segment lost 4 bases and the J segment 5 bases; nucleotides outside the gene matches: 7. From germline, CDR1 is LGHDT and CDR2 YNNKEL (reference sequence). The CDR3 bases are TGTGCCAGCAGCCTAACAGGGGAACCTTATGGCTACACCTTC. Its protein product is CASSLTGEPYGYTF.

This clonotype appeared a few times. The V gene is TRBV7-8, the J gene TRBJ1-1; possibly TRBD1 for D (5 bases). V was shortened by 5 bases and J by 5 bases, with 21 bases between the two germline ends. The germline gives CDR1 SGHVS, CDR2 FQNEAQ. The CDR3 spans 16 residues. CDR3 loop: CASSDPKAGYSTEAFF. The DNA of the CDR3 is TGTGCCAGCAGCGACCCAAAGGCAGGGTATAGTACTGAAGCTTTCTTT.

This clonotype was picked up a small number of times. The chain carries TRBV12-3 or TRBV12-4 and TRBJ1-3, with 7 positions matching TRBD1. The CDR3 is 20 amino acids. J lost 0 bases, V lost 0 bases, and 14 bases had no gene match. CDR3 residues: CASSLALGTAIAYSGNTIYF. CDR3 in DNA: TGTGCCAGCAGTTTAGCGTTGGGGACAGCCATCGCTTACTCTGGAAACACCATATATTTT.

This clonotype was found a few times. The genes are TRBV6-5 and TRBJ2-2; 12 bases are a match to TRBD2. The V and J ends lost 5 bases and 4 bases, in that order; junction bases with no gene match: 8. The CDR3 extends over 17 amino acids. Germline CDR1 MNHEY, CDR2 SVGAGI. CDR3 in amino acids: CASSPLAGGHLTGELFF. CDR3 sequence (DNA): TGTGCCAGCAGTCCCCTAGCGGGGGGGCATCTCACCGGGGAGCTGTTTTTT.

The gene calls are TRBV4-1 and TRBJ1-1, with D uncertain. Germline values: CDR1 MGHRA, CDR2 YSYEKL. V was cut by 0 bases and J by 8 bases, with 7 bases left in between. This CDR3 has 12 residues. CDR3 bases: TGCGCCAGCAGCCAAGATTTCGTCGAAGCTTTCTTT. Amino acids: CASSQDFVEAFF.

This chain joins TRBV18 and TRBJ1-1, with TRBD1 as a possible D gene (6 bases). With 3 bases removed from V and 3 bases from J, the gap between germline ends came to 17 bases. Germline-derived CDR1 and CDR2 are KGHSH and LQKENI. The CDR3 is made up of 16 amino acids. Here the CDR3 DNA reads TGTGCCAGCTCACCCCGGGGGGCAGGGTTGGACACTGAAGCTTTCTTT. This translates into CASSPRGAGLDTEAFF. Full variable domain (missing parts from reference TRBV18 and TRBJ1-1): NAGVMQNPRHLVRRRGQEARLRCSPMKGHSHVYWYRQLPEEGLKFMVYLQKENIIDESGMPKERFSAEFPKEGPSILRIQQVVRGDSAAYFCASSPRGAGLDTEAFFGQGTRLTVV.

This clonotype has ten or more counts. This chain joins TRBV7-9 and TRBJ1-1; tentatively, D is TRBD1 (6 bases). CDR3 length: 15 residues. Trimming removed 1 base from V and 4 bases from J, with 13 bases in between. The germline V gene has CDR1 SEHNR and CDR2 FQNEAQ (reference sequence). The chain's CDR3 is CASSLGAGAGTEAFF. DNA for the CDR3: TGTGCCAGCAGCTTAGGGGCAGGGGCAGGCACTGAAGCTTTCTTT. The entire variable domain, with the rest obtained from reference TRBV7-9 and TRBJ1-1, is as follows: DTGVSQNPRHKITKRGQNVTFRCDPISEHNRLYWYRQTLGQGPEFLTYFQNEAQLEKSRLLSDRFSAERPKGSFSTLEIQRTEQGDSAMYLCASSLGAGAGTEAFFGQGTRLTVV.

The genes are TRBV29-1 and TRBJ2-1, with 7 bases that match TRBD1. With 6 bases clipped from V and 7 bases from J, the junction kept 3 bases outside the gene matches. The CDR3 loop spans 11 amino acids. The germline gives CDR1 SQVTM, CDR2 ANQGSEA. The CDR3 sequence: CSVETGNEQFF. CDR3 DNA: TGCAGCGTGGAGACAGGGAATGAGCAGTTCTTC.

This clonotype was observed a few times. V gene TRBV7-9 combines with J gene TRBJ1-5; 9 nucleotides match TRBD1. Germline V gives CDR1 SEHNR, CDR2 FQNEAQ (reference sequence). CDR3 length: 14 residues. J gave up 7 bases and V 6 bases, and 7 bases lay outside the gene matches. The CDR3 coding sequence is TGTGCCAGCAGGTCGGACAGGGGTGGGCAGCCCCAGCATTTT. Protein sequence: CASRSDRGGQPQHF.

The V call is TRBV6-2 or TRBV6-3, the J call TRBJ2-1; 11 nucleotides agree with TRBD2. V was pared by 0 bases and J by 8 bases, with 9 bases of the junction left unmatched. CDR3 length equals 17 residues. Germline V gives CDR1 MNHEY, CDR2 SVGEGT. The DNA of the CDR3 is TGTGCCAGCAGTTACTCGCTAGCGGGGGGTGGGTCCGATGAGCAGTTCTTC. This codes for CASSYSLAGGGSDEQFF.